This T cell receptor beta chain was found in a study of neurological immune-mediated disorders. Between the trimmed V and J ends, which lost 7 bases and 3 bases, there was a span of 19 bases. The length of the CDR3 is 15 residues. The study's findings and limits: It was HTLV-1-associated myelopathy that showed the most TCR clonal expansion, while multiple sclerosis showed the least, falling below healthy controls.

Synthesis of cDNA was performed by 5'RACE using 10-nucleotide random UMIs. One entry per CDR3 protein results from TCRdb running MiXCR on the 5' RACE reads. The table includes 48,000 or so distinct CDR3 sequences, about 9.3% detected once. Unsorted libraries came from 2 million PBMCs stored at -80 °C. This clonotype was observed many times. What it binds is not known. Sample: PBMCs. The rearrangement uses TRBV12-3 or TRBV12-4 and TRBJ2-7; TRBD2 is a possible D gene (5 bases). This receptor was obtained from a woman in her thirties or forties with HTLV-1-associated myelopathy (HAM/TSP). In nucleotides, the CDR3 is TGTGCCAGCAAGTTCAGCTCCGGGATAGACTACGAGCAGTACTTC. It translates to CASKFSSGIDYEQYF.